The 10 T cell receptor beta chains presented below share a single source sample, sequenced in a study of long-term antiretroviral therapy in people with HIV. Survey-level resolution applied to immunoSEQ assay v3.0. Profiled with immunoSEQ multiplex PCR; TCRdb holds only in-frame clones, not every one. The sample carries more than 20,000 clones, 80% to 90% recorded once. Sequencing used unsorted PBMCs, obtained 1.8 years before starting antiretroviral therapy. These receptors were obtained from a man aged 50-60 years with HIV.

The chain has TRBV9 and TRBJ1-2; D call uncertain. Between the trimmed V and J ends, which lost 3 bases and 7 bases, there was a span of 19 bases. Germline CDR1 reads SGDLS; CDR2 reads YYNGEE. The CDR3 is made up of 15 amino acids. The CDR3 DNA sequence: TGTGCCAGCAGCGGCTCTGTGTTTGGGTCCGGTGGCTACACCTTC. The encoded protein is CASSGSVFGSGGYTF.

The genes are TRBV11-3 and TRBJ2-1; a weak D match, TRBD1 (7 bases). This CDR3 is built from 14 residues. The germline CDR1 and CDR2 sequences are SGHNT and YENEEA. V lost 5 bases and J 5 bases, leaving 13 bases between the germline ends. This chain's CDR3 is CASSRGTANNEQFF. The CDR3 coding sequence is TGTGCCAGCAGCCGCGGGACAGCCAACAATGAGCAGTTCTTC.

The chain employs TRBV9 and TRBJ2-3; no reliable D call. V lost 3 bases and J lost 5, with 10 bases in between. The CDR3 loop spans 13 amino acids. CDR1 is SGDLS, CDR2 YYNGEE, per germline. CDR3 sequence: CASSAQALDTQYF. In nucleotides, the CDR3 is TGTGCCAGCAGCGCCCAGGCATTAGATACGCAGTATTTT.

The CDR3 DNA reads TGTGCCAGCAGTTTTATGGGAACAGGGGGCTACACTGAAGCTTTCTTT. Its protein is CASSFMGTGGYTEAFF. This rearrangement joins TRBV11-2 to TRBJ1-1; 9 bases are shared with TRBD1. The trim removed 6 bases at V and 3 bases at J, leaving 11 bases unmatched. This CDR3 is 16 amino acids long. Germline V gives CDR1 SGHAT, CDR2 FQNNGV.

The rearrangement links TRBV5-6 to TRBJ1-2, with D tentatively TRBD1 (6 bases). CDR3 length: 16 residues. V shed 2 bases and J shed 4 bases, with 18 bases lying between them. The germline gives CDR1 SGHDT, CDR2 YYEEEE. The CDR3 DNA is TGTGCCAGCAGCTTAGGGCAGGGGAGGGTTGGCTATGGCTACACCTTC. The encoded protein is CASSLGQGRVGYGYTF.

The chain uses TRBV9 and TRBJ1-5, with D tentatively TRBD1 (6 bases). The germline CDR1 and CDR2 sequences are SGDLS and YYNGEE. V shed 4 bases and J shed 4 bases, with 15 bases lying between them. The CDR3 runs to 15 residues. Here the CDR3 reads CASSKGGGPNQPQHF. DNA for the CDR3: TGTGCCAGCAGCAAAGGCGGGGGGCCGAATCAGCCCCAGCATTTT.

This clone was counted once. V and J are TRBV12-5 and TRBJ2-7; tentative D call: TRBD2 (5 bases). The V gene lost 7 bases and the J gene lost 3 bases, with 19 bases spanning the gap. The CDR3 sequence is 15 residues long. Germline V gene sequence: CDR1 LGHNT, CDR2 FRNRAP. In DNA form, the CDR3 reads TGTGCTAGTGCGGAAGGGAGCGCTACCTTCTACGAGCAGTACTTC. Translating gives CASAEGSATFYEQYF.

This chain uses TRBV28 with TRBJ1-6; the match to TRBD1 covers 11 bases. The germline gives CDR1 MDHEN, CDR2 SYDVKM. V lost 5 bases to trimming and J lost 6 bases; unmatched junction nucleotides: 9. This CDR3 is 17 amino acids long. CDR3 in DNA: TGTGCCAGCAGTGGGTGGACAGGGGGCTTCGGTAATTCACCCCTCCACTTT. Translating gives CASSGWTGGFGNSPLHF.

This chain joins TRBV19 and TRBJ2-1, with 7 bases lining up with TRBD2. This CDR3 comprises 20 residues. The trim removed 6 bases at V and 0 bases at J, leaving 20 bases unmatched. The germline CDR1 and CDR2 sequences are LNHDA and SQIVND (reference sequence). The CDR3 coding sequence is TGTGCCAGTAGGCGGTGGGGAAGAGCGGGGTCCTCCCCCTCCTACAATGAGCAGTTCTTC. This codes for CASRRWGRAGSSPSYNEQFF.

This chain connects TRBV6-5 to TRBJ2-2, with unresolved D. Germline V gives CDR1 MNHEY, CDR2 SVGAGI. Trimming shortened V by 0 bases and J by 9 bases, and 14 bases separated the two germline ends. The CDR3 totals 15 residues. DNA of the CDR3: TGTGCCAGCAGTTACTCGGTGTTTCGTCCCAGGGAGCTGTTTTTT. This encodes CASSYSVFRPRELFF.